These 27 T cell receptor beta chains share one sample of origin, sequenced in a study of T cells after somatic rescue of genetic block. Sequenced by immunoSEQ multiplex PCR; TCRdb stores in-frame clones only, minus some. This sample has more than 9,000 clones; around 74% occur once, and the top ten carry 22%. Sequencing was performed on peripheral blood mononuclear cells (PBMCs). These receptors all stem from a boy aged 5-17 years.

J is TRBJ1-6 and V is TRBV9; D is undetermined. CDR1 and CDR2 (germline): SGDLS, YYNGEE. V was clipped by 4 bases and J by 3 bases, with 11 bases between them. The CDR3 contains 15 residues. This CDR3 reads CASSLEGLYNSPLHF. CDR3 bases: TGTGCCAGCAGCCTCGAAGGGCTCTATAATTCACCCCTCCACTTT.

The chain couples TRBV28 to TRBJ1-1; D remains unclear. There are 12 residues in the CDR3. The germline CDR1 and CDR2 sequences are MDHEN and SYDVKM. Trimming shortened V by 3 bases and J by 11 bases, and 13 bases separated the two germline ends. The CDR3 region is CASSLVTTKAFF. DNA for the CDR3: TGTGCCAGCAGTTTGGTCACCACGAAGGCTTTCTTT.

This clone was seen just once. The rearrangement links TRBV5-6 to TRBJ2-7; 8 bases line up with TRBD1. CDR3 length: 15 amino acids. Trimming took 0 bases from V and 6 from J; bases not matched to a gene: 8. In germline, CDR1 is SGHDT, CDR2 YYEEEE. CDR3 sequence reads: CASSLDWTGRREQYF. The CDR3 nucleotides are TGTGCCAGCAGCTTGGACTGGACAGGGCGACGCGAGCAGTACTTC.

The chain joins TRBV29-1 to TRBJ2-1, with a possible D match to TRBD1 (6 bases). Germline V gene sequence: CDR1 SQVTM, CDR2 ANQGSEA. V was shortened by 0 bases and J by 3 bases, with 21 bases between the two germline ends. CDR3 length equals 18 residues. The CDR3 DNA reads TGCAGCGTTGAAGATCTTAAAGACAGGAGAGAGGACTACAATGAGCAGTTCTTC. Translating it yields CSVEDLKDRREDYNEQFF.

The rearrangement uses TRBV7-3 and TRBJ2-1; 8 bases are a match to TRBD1. The CDR3 spans 13 residues. Germline loops: CDR1 SGHTA, CDR2 FQGTGA. V gave up 5 bases and J gave up 10 bases; unmatched junction bases: 7. The CDR3 spells CASSRRDRSEQFF. CDR3 coding DNA: TGTGCCAGCAGCCGTCGGGACAGGTCAGAGCAGTTCTTC.

This clone was counted only a few times. V usage is TRBV28 and J usage is TRBJ1-2; TRBD1 matches at 9 bases. Trimming cost V 7 bases and J 6 bases; bases outside gene matches: 6. Germline CDR1 MDHEN, CDR2 SYDVKM. The CDR3 extends over 13 amino acids. The CDR3 DNA reads as TGTGCCAGCATTAACGACAGGGGGGATGGCTACACCTTC. Amino acid sequence: CASINDRGDGYTF.

The V call is TRBV5-6, the J call TRBJ1-3; 8 bases align to TRBD1. The germline V gene encodes CDR1 SGHDT and CDR2 YYEEEE. The CDR3 sequence is 15 residues long. The junction had 4 bases not matched to a gene; V was cut back by 5 bases and J by 0 bases. The CDR3 here is CASRPTGGSGNTIYF. The CDR3 DNA follows: TGTGCCAGCAGGCCCACAGGGGGCTCTGGAAACACCATATATTTT.

The rearrangement links TRBV10-3 to TRBJ2-1; 9 bases are a match to TRBD2. With 4 bases clipped from V and 2 bases from J, the junction kept 21 bases outside the gene matches. CDR1 and CDR2 (germline): ENHRY, SYGVKD. This CDR3 region has 21 residues. The CDR3 nucleotides read TGTGCCATCAGTGGGGGGGCAGGAGATAAGACTAGCGGTATCACCTACAATGAGCAGTTCTTC. It codes for CAISGGAGDKTSGITYNEQFF.

The V gene is TRBV19, the J gene TRBJ2-1, with D unresolved. The CDR3 covers 15 residues. V shed 7 bases and J shed 0 bases, with 13 bases lying between them. From germline, CDR1 is LNHDA and CDR2 SQIVND (reference sequence). CDR3 amino acids: CASKRTQSSYNEQFF. The CDR3 DNA follows: TGTGCCAGTAAGCGAACCCAGAGCTCCTACAATGAGCAGTTCTTC.

The rearrangement links TRBV19 to TRBJ2-3; TRBD2 aligns across 15 bases. V was clipped by 3 bases and J by 3 bases; unmatched bases: 4. In germline, CDR1 is LNHDA, CDR2 SQIVND (reference sequence). This CDR3 comprises 17 residues. CDR3 region: CASSIYGLAGGTDTQYF. The CDR3 nucleotides read TGTGCCAGTAGTATTTACGGACTAGCGGGAGGGACAGATACGCAGTATTTT.

The rearrangement links TRBV27 to TRBJ2-7; 8 nucleotides align to TRBD2. Trimming at V came to 5 bases and at J to 4 bases, leaving 4 bases not matched to a gene. Germline V gene data show CDR1 as MNHEY and CDR2 as SMNVEV (reference sequence). This CDR3 comprises 13 residues. In DNA form, the CDR3 reads TGTGCCAGCAGTCTCGGGACTAGTTACGAGCAGTACTTC. It encodes CASSLGTSYEQYF.

J is TRBJ2-1 and V is TRBV27; 11 positions match TRBD2. Germline V gene lookup returns CDR1 MNHEY and CDR2 SMNVEV (reference sequence). Unmatched junction bases numbered 5, after V lost 1 base and J lost 9 bases. CDR3 length: 15 residues. DNA for the CDR3: TGTGCCAGCAGTTTATATACTAGCGGGGGTGGTGAGCAGTTCTTC. It encodes CASSLYTSGGGEQFF.

The genes are TRBV18 and TRBJ2-1; D call uncertain. From germline, CDR1 is KGHSH and CDR2 LQKENI. The CDR3 runs to 15 residues. V gave up 2 bases and J gave up 10 bases, with 18 bases separating them. This chain's CDR3 is CASSPGEGALGEQFF. The CDR3, as DNA: TGTGCCAGCTCACCAGGGGAAGGAGCCCTTGGCGAGCAGTTCTTC.

The chain is built from TRBV9 and TRBJ1-3; D is possibly TRBD1 (6 bases). There are 17 residues in the CDR3. Germline-derived CDR1 and CDR2 are SGDLS and YYNGEE. V shed 3 bases and J shed 0 bases, with 16 bases lying between them. The CDR3 DNA sequence: TGTGCCAGCAGCGCCCCTCAGACAGGCAACTCTGGAAACACCATATATTTT. Translated, it gives CASSAPQTGNSGNTIYF.

V gene TRBV5-1 combines with J gene TRBJ2-5; TRBD2 matches at 9 bases. Germline-derived CDR1 and CDR2 are SGHRS and YFSETQ. The CDR3 totals 17 residues. Losses at the gene ends were 1 base for V and 0 bases for J; bases not matched to a gene: 7. CDR3 loop: CASSLLLAGSYQETQYF. CDR3 sequence (DNA): TGCGCCAGCAGCTTGCTACTAGCGGGCTCGTACCAAGAGACCCAGTACTTC.

This rearrangement joins TRBV5-4 to TRBJ2-6; D remains ambiguous. V was cut by 6 bases and J by 4 bases, with 8 bases left in between. The germline gives CDR1 SGHNT, CDR2 YYREEE (reference sequence). This CDR3 spans 13 amino acids. The CDR3 coding sequence is TGTGCCAGCAAATTGGGAGGGGCCAACGTCCTGACTTTC. This codes for CASKLGGANVLTF.

This clone rates as medium-sized. The chain recombines TRBV7-2 with TRBJ2-7; no firm D call. Looked up from germline, CDR1 is SGHTA and CDR2 is FQGNSA. The CDR3 has 13 amino acids. V lost 4 bases and J lost 2, with 9 bases in between. CDR3 residues: CASSSWTPYEQYF. The CDR3 DNA is TGTGCCAGCAGCTCGTGGACCCCCTACGAGCAGTACTTC.

The chain couples TRBV6-5 to TRBJ1-4; the D gene is possibly TRBD1 (5 bases). Germline CDR1 is MNHEY and CDR2 is SVGAGI. CDR3 size: 14 residues. Trimming stripped 8 bases from V and 0 bases from J, with 10 bases between. The CDR3 region is CASSGRATNEKLFF. The DNA of the CDR3 is TGTGCCAGCTCAGGGAGAGCAACTAATGAAAAACTGTTTTTT.

The CDR3 loop is CASSGPGYLTGELFF. The CDR3 DNA follows: TGTGCCAGCTCAGGACCGGGTTATCTCACCGGGGAGCTGTTTTTT. The chain uses TRBV18 and TRBJ2-2; no clear D gene. Germline V gene sequence: CDR1 KGHSH, CDR2 LQKENI. The CDR3 loop spans 15 amino acids. Trimming took off 5 bases at V and 4 bases at J, with 14 bases between the two ends. Complete variable domain (other parts from reference TRBV18 and TRBJ2-2): NAGVMQNPRHLVRRRGQEARLRCSPMKGHSHVYWYRQLPEEGLKFMVYLQKENIIDESGMPKERFSAEFPKEGPSILRIQQVVRGDSAAYFCASSGPGYLTGELFFGEGSRLTVL.

DNA for the CDR3: TGTGCCACCAGCAGGGGACAGGGCCACACCGGGGAGCTGTTTTTT. This translates into CATSRGQGHTGELFF. The rearrangement uses TRBV15 and TRBJ2-2; 9 nucleotides line up with TRBD1. The CDR3 contains 15 residues. CDR1 is LNHNV, CDR2 YYDKDF, per germline (reference sequence). Trimming cost V 3 bases and J 3 bases; bases outside gene matches: 2.

V is TRBV4-1 and J is TRBJ2-7, with a tentative D call TRBD1 (6 bases). The ends were cut back, 4 bases at V and 3 bases at J, with 10 bases in the middle. CDR3 length: 13 amino acids. CDR1 and CDR2 (germline): MGHRA, YSYEKL. CDR3 bases: TGCGCCAGCAGCCCCGGACAGCTCTACGAGCAGTACTTC. The encoded protein is CASSPGQLYEQYF.

The V call is TRBV6-5, the J call TRBJ2-1, with 9 bases fitting TRBD2. Trimming at V came to 0 bases and at J to 5 bases, leaving 5 bases not matched to a gene. The germline CDR1 and CDR2 sequences are MNHEY and SVGAGI. The length of the CDR3 is 16 residues. This chain's CDR3 is CASSYSGLADHNEQFF. The CDR3 nucleotides read TGTGCCAGCAGTTACTCGGGACTAGCCGATCACAATGAGCAGTTCTTC.

The chain is built from TRBV2 and TRBJ1-6, with D uncertain. The ends were cut back, 1 base at V and 2 bases at J, with 6 bases in the middle. Germline values: CDR1 SNHLY, CDR2 FYNNEI. CDR3 length: 15 residues. The CDR3 loop reads CASSEEGTYNSPLHF. DNA for the CDR3: TGTGCCAGCAGTGAAGAAGGGACCTATAATTCACCCCTCCACTTT.

CDR3: CASSLKPGLSYNSPLHF. The CDR3 DNA reads as TGTGCCAGCAGCTTGAAACCGGGGCTCTCCTATAATTCACCCCTCCACTTT. The chain recombines TRBV7-8 with TRBJ1-6; tentatively, D is TRBD1 (5 bases). Trimming removed 3 bases from V and 0 bases from J, with 12 bases in between. The germline gives CDR1 SGHVS, CDR2 FQNEAQ. This CDR3 comprises 17 residues. Drawing the rest from reference TRBV7-8 and TRBJ1-6, the complete variable domain is GAGVSQSPRYKVAKRGQDVALRCDPISGHVSLFWYQQALGQGPEFLTYFQNEAQLDKSGLPSDRFFAERPEGSVSTLKIQRTQQEDSAVYLCASSLKPGLSYNSPLHFGNGTRLTVT.

The CDR3 DNA is TGTGCCAGCAGTAAGGACAGGGGGCCAGAGACCCAGTACTTC. This encodes CASSKDRGPETQYF. V and J are TRBV6-5 and TRBJ2-5; TRBD1 matches at 11 bases. Germline CDR1 and CDR2: MNHEY and SVGAGI. The CDR3 runs to 14 residues. V was clipped by 5 bases and J by 4 bases; unmatched bases: 3.

This clone was seen just once. V is TRBV19 and J is TRBJ2-7; D is unclear. Germline values: CDR1 LNHDA, CDR2 SQIVND (reference sequence). V lost 4 bases and J lost 0, with 13 bases in between. The CDR3 extends over 15 amino acids. Here the CDR3 DNA reads TGTGCCAGTAGTACGGTAGGCAAGAGCTCCTACGAGCAGTACTTC. This gives the protein CASSTVGKSSYEQYF.

This chain links TRBV5-4 with TRBJ2-7; possibly TRBD2 for D (6 bases). The V end lost 4 bases, the J end lost 4 bases, and 21 bases lay between the germline ends. The CDR3 has 16 amino acids. The germline V gene encodes CDR1 SGHNT and CDR2 YYREEE (reference sequence). The CDR3 sequence is CASSPEGTPYRYEQYF. The CDR3 DNA reads as TGTGCCAGCAGCCCGGAGGGGACTCCCTACCGATACGAGCAGTACTTC.